Here is one T cell receptor (beta chain) with its context. Per the study methods: Researchers report that nucleated cell counts were estimated from reference gene primer amplification. Some clones are missing from TCRdb's copy, which holds only in-frame ones; the method was immunoSEQ multiplex PCR. Clone size and V and J calls were adopted from that table, with D and trimming inferred from the DNA. Among fewer than 250,000 clones, 80% to 90% were seen once, and the ten largest hold under 5%. The data were taken from a study of blood T cell repertoires in COVID-19. The overall study: Spain, Italy and the United States supplied samples that represented acute and convalescent COVID-19. T cells, B-cell-depleted T cells, or PBMCs provided the cDNA or gDNA that served as material.

Germline CDR1 is SGHRS and CDR2 is YFSETQ. The CDR3 has 15 residues. V was clipped by 2 bases and J by 7 bases; unmatched bases: 7. This sequence was found in a man aged 45-60 years with acute or convalescent COVID-19. Sequenced sample: peripheral blood. This chain joins TRBV5-1 and TRBJ1-4; 8 positions agree with TRBD1. The CDR3, as DNA: TGCGCCAGCAGCTTTACAGGGGGGTCGGCTGAAAAACTGTTTTTT. Translating it yields CASSFTGGSAEKLFF. Full variable domain (missing parts from reference TRBV5-1 and TRBJ1-4): KAGVTQTPRYLIKTRGQQVTLSCSPISGHRSVSWYQQTPGQGLQFLFEYFSETQRNKGNFPGRFSGRQFSNSRSEMNVSTLELGDSALYLCASSFTGGSAEKLFFGSGTQLSVL.